Presented here are 19 T cell receptor beta chains from one specimen sequenced in a study of blood T cell repertoires in COVID-19. Assay used: immunoSEQ multiplex PCR; TCRdb lists only in-frame clones, some missing. Of roughly 180,000 clones listed, over 80% are singletons. The specimen sequenced was peripheral blood. The receptors come from a woman aged 40-49 years with COVID-19, enrolled during active disease.

The V and J genes are TRBV19 and TRBJ2-7, with D tentatively TRBD2 (6 bases). The germline V gene has CDR1 LNHDA and CDR2 SQIVND (reference sequence). The CDR3 runs to 14 residues. Trimming took 5 bases from V and 4 from J, leaving 15 bases between them. The CDR3 DNA reads as TGTGCCAGTAGTGTCCGGGACTCACCATACGAGCAGTACTTC. Its protein is CASSVRDSPYEQYF. The full variable domain, in which reference TRBV19 and TRBJ2-7 provide the parts outside the CDR3, is DGGITQSPKYLFRKEGQNVTLSCEQNLNHDAMYWYRQDPGQGLRLIYYSQIVNDFQKGDIAEGYSVSREKKESFPLTVTSAQKNPTAFYLCASSVRDSPYEQYFGPGTRLTVT.

This chain links TRBV28 with TRBJ1-5; D is perhaps TRBD1 (5 bases). CDR1 MDHEN and CDR2 SYDVKM come from the germline V gene. V lost 6 bases, J lost 6 bases, and 18 bases lay in between. This CDR3 region has 15 residues. Here the CDR3 DNA reads TGTGCCAGCAGGGATACAGGTATCCATAGTCAGCCCCAGCATTTT. Translated, it gives CASRDTGIHSQPQHF.

This chain connects TRBV7-7 to TRBJ2-5, with TRBD1 matching over 7 bases. V shed 0 bases and J 5 bases; nucleotides not matched to a gene: 3. The CDR3 is 14 amino acids. Germline V gene data show CDR1 as SSHAT and CDR2 as FNYEAQ (reference sequence). The CDR3 DNA sequence: TGTGCCAGCAGCTTAGCCGACAGGGTGGAGACCCAGTACTTC. This sequence encodes CASSLADRVETQYF. Variable domain in full (rest from reference TRBV7-7 and TRBJ2-5): GAGVSQSPRYKVTKRGQDVTLRCDPISSHATLYWYQQALGQGPEFLTYFNYEAQPDKSGLPSDRFSAERPEGSISTLTIQRTEQRDSAMYRCASSLADRVETQYFGPGTRLLVL.

CDR3 in amino acids: CASSPDRGRYEQYF. CDR3 sequence (DNA): TGCGCCAGCAGCCCGGACAGGGGGAGGTACGAGCAGTACTTC. The chain has TRBV5-1 and TRBJ2-7; 10 positions agree with TRBD1. The J segment lost 4 bases and the V segment lost 4 bases, leaving 5 bases of the junction unmatched. The CDR3 has 14 amino acids. Looked up from germline, CDR1 is SGHRS and CDR2 is YFSETQ.

The rearrangement joins TRBV19 to TRBJ2-7, with D possibly TRBD1 on 5 matching bases. Germline values: CDR1 LNHDA, CDR2 SQIVND (reference sequence). This CDR3 is 11 amino acids long. The ends were cut back, 10 bases at V and 3 bases at J, with 10 bases in the middle. CDR3 bases: TGTGCCACCGGACAAGTCTACGAGCAGTACTTC. It is translated as CATGQVYEQYF.

This clone was picked up many times. The rearrangement uses TRBV6-5 and TRBJ2-7; 7 positions match TRBD2. After removal of 2 bases from V and 6 bases from J, the junction contained 4 bases not matched to a gene. CDR3 length: 13 amino acids. The germline V gene has CDR1 MNHEY and CDR2 SVGAGI. The CDR3 DNA sequence: TGTGCCAGCAGTTACGCGGGAGCTCCCGAGCAGTACTTC. This encodes CASSYAGAPEQYF.

The count of this clone is one. The chain couples TRBV18 to TRBJ1-5; D is perhaps TRBD1 (6 bases). The CDR3 totals 14 residues. With 4 bases removed from V and 4 bases from J, the gap between germline ends came to 11 bases. Germline values: CDR1 KGHSH, CDR2 LQKENI. The CDR3 nucleotides are TGTGCCAGCTCACGAGGACAGCAAAATCAGCCCCAGCATTTT. Translating gives CASSRGQQNQPQHF.

V usage is TRBV5-6 and J usage is TRBJ2-1, with 9 bases lining up with TRBD2. CDR1 and CDR2 (germline): SGHDT, YYEEEE. V lost 3 bases and J lost 0; bases outside the gene matches: 7. This CDR3 spans 17 amino acids. The CDR3 sequence: CASSSVLTSGSYNEQFF. The CDR3 nucleotides read TGTGCCAGCAGCTCCGTACTGACTAGCGGCTCCTACAATGAGCAGTTCTTC.

This chain links TRBV19 with TRBJ1-2; 7 bases line up with TRBD1. Germline V gene lookup returns CDR1 LNHDA and CDR2 SQIVND (reference sequence). The junction had 1 base not matched to a gene; V was cut back by 3 bases and J by 3 bases. CDR3 length equals 13 residues. CDR3 sequence: CASSIGQDYGYTF. CDR3 DNA: TGTGCCAGTAGTATCGGACAGGACTATGGCTACACCTTC. The variable domain in full, completed from reference TRBV19 and TRBJ1-2, reads DGGITQSPKYLFRKEGQNVTLSCEQNLNHDAMYWYRQDPGQGLRLIYYSQIVNDFQKGDIAEGYSVSREKKESFPLTVTSAQKNPTAFYLCASSIGQDYGYTFGSGTRLTVV.

This chain joins TRBV2 and TRBJ2-7; possible D gene TRBD2, 5 bases. This CDR3 has 13 amino acids. V lost 6 bases, J lost 9 bases, and 18 bases lay in between. Per the germline V gene, CDR1 is SNHLY and CDR2 is FYNNEI. CDR3 DNA: TGTGCCAGCAGCAAGGAGGCCGCCTTGGGGCAGTACTTC. This gives the protein CASSKEAALGQYF.

The V call is TRBV6-5, the J call TRBJ2-1; D possibly corresponds to TRBD1 (6 bases). Deletions cut 4 bases from V and 1 base from J, with 11 bases between. CDR3 size: 15 residues. The V gene's germline CDR1 is MNHEY and CDR2 SVGAGI. CDR3 protein: CASSFTGTSYNEQFF. The CDR3 DNA is TGTGCCAGCAGTTTTACAGGGACGTCCTACAATGAGCAGTTCTTC.

V and J are TRBV7-6 and TRBJ2-6; unclear D gene. The CDR3 contains 15 residues. Germline-derived CDR1 and CDR2 are SGHVS and FNYEAQ. V was trimmed by 2 bases and J by 0 bases, leaving 5 bases between them. In DNA, the CDR3 is TGTGCCAGCAGCTTAATGGCCTCTGGGGCCAACGTCCTGACTTTC. Translating gives CASSLMASGANVLTF.

CDR3 DNA: TGTGCCAGCAGTTACCCGGAAGCTTTCTTT. It is translated as CASSYPEAFF. V and J are TRBV6-6 and TRBJ1-1; D remains ambiguous. V gave up 2 bases and J gave up 8 bases, with 3 bases separating them. The CDR3 extends over 10 amino acids. Germline CDR1 and CDR2: MNHNY and SVGAGI (reference sequence).

V usage is TRBV6-4 and J usage is TRBJ2-7; 7 bases map to TRBD1. The CDR3 is 13 residues long. V gave up 6 bases and J gave up 3 bases; unmatched junction bases: 5. Germline-derived CDR1 and CDR2 are MRHNA and SNTAGT. The CDR3 coding sequence is TGTGCCAGCAGCAAGGGGGCCAGCTACGAGCAGTACTTC. Protein sequence: CASSKGASYEQYF.

The chain recombines TRBV7-8 with TRBJ1-5, with 8 bases aligning to TRBD1. The CDR3 covers 15 residues. Germline V lookup: CDR1 SGHVS, CDR2 FQNEAQ. V dropped 2 bases and J dropped 0; count of bases not matched to a gene: 0. The CDR3 protein is CASSLTGGSNQPQHF. The CDR3 region has the DNA TGTGCCAGCAGCTTAACAGGGGGTAGCAATCAGCCCCAGCATTTT.

This chain uses TRBV28 with TRBJ1-4; D perhaps matches TRBD1 (5 bases). Germline assignment: CDR1 MDHEN and CDR2 SYDVKM. The CDR3 has 14 amino acids. Trimming cost V 6 bases and J 8 bases, with 16 bases left between them. DNA for the CDR3: TGTGCCAGCAGGGGAGGGGCGCTGAGGGAAAAACTGTTTTTT. Its translation: CASRGGALREKLFF.

The J gene is TRBJ1-1, the V gene TRBV19; no definite D call. V lost 7 bases and J lost 11, with 14 bases in between. Germline V lookup: CDR1 LNHDA, CDR2 SQIVND (reference sequence). The CDR3 spans 11 residues. CDR3 sequence (DNA): TGTGCCAGTACCAAGCCCGCGGAGGCTTTCTTT. This gives the protein CASTKPAEAFF. Based on the CDR3 plus reference TRBV19 and TRBJ1-1, the full variable domain is DGGITQSPKYLFRKEGQNVTLSCEQNLNHDAMYWYRQDPGQGLRLIYYSQIVNDFQKGDIAEGYSVSREKKESFPLTVTSAQKNPTAFYLCASTKPAEAFFGQGTRLTVV.

The chain employs TRBV6-5 and TRBJ1-5; TRBD1 matches at 10 bases. CDR3 length: 14 amino acids. The germline V gene encodes CDR1 MNHEY and CDR2 SVGAGI. J lost 7 bases, V lost 7 bases, and 7 bases had no gene match. CDR3 coding DNA: TGTGCCAGCACCCCGGGACAGGGGCGCCAGCCCCAGCATTTT. This codes for CASTPGQGRQPQHF.

This clone was found a few times. J is TRBJ2-7 and V is TRBV27; D is possibly TRBD2 (5 bases). Germline V gene lookup returns CDR1 MNHEY and CDR2 SMNVEV (reference sequence). The CDR3 covers 14 residues. Trimming pared 4 bases from V and 2 bases from J, leaving 12 bases between. The CDR3 DNA is TGTGCCAGCAGTTGGCAGGTGGGAGCCTACGAGCAGTACTTC. The encoded protein is CASSWQVGAYEQYF.